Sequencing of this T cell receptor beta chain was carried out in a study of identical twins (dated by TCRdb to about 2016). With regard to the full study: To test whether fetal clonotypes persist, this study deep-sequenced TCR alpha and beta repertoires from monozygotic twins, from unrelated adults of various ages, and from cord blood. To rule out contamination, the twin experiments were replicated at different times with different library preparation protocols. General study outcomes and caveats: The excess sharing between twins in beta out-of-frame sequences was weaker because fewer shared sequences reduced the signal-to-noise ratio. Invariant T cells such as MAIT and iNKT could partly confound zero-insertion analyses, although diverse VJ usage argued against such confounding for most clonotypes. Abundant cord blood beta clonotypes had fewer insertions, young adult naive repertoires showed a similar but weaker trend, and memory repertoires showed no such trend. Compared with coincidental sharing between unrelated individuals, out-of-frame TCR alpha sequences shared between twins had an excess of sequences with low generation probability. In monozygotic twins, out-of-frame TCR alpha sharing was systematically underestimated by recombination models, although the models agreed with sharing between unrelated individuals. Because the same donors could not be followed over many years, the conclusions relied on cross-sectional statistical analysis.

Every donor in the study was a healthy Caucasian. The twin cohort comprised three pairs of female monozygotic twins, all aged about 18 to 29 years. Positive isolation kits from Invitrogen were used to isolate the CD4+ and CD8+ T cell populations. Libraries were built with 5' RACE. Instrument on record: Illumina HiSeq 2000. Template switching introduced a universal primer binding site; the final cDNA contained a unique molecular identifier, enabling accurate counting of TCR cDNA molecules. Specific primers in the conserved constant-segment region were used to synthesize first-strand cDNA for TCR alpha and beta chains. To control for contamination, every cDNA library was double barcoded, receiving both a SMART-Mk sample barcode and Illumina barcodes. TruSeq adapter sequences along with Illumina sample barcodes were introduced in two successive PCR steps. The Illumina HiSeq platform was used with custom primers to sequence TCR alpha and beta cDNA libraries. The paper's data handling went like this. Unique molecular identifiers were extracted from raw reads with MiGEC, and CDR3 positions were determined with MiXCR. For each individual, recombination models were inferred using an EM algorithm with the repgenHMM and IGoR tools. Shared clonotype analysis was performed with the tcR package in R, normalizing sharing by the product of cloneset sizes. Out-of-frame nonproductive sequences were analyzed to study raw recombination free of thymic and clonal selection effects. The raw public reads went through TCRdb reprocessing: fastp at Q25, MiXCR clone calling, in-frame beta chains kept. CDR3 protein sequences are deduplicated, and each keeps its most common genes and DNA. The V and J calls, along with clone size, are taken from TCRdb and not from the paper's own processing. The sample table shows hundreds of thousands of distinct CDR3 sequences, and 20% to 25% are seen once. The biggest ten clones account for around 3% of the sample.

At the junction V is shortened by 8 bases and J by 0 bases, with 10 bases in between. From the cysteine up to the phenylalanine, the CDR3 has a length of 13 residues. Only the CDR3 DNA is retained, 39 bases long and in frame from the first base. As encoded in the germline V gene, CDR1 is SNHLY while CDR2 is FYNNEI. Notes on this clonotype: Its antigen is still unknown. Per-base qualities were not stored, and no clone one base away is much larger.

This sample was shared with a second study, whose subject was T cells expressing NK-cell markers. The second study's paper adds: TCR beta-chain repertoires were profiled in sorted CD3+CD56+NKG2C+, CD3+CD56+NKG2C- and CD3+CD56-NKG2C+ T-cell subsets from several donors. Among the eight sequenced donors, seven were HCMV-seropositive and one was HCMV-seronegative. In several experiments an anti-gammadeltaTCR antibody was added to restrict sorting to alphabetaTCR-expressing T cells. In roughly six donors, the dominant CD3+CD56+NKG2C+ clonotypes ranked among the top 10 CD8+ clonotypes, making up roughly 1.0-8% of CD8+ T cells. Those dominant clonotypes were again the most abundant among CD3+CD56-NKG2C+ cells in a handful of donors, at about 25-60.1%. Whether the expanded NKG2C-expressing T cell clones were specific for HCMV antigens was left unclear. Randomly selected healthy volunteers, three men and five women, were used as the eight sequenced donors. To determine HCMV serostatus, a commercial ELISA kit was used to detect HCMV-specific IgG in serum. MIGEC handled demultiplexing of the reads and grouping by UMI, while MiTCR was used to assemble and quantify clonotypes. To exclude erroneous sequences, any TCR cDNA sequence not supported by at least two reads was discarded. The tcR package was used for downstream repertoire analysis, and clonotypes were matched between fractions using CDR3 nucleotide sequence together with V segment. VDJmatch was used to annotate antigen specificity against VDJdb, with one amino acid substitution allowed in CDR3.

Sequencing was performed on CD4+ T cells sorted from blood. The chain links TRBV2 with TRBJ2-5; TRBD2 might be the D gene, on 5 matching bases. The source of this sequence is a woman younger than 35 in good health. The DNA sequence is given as TGTGCCAGCCCCAAGGGAGACCAAGAGACCCAGTACTTC. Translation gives CASPKGDQETQYF.